This is a list of T cell receptor beta chains from one sample in a study of radiotherapy plus CTLA-4 blockade in lung cancer. This table comes from immunoSEQ multiplex PCR, and its TCRdb copy is limited to in-frame clones, with some not included. The sample includes roughly 25,000 clones, around 72% of them seen just once. The sample here was peripheral blood, taken from a patient treated with radiotherapy plus ipilimumab. Receptors were obtained from a human donor with non-small cell lung cancer who had stable disease on radiotherapy plus ipilimumab. Both conserved end residues are part of each CDR3. D genes are given only for firm matches. Size is omitted from some rows. Given values are once, few, many or a class for expanded clones.

J gene,V gene,D gene,clone size,CDR3 protein,CDR3 DNA
TRBJ2-5,TRBV5-8,TRBD2,NA,CASSGGRAGETQYF,TGTGCCAGCAGCGGAGGGAGGGCCGGGGAGACCCAGTACTTC
TRBJ1-2,TRBV27,NA,few,CASRPVGGDGGYTF,TGTGCCAGCAGACCGGTCGGCGGGGATGGTGGCTACACCTTC
TRBJ1-5,TRBV19,TRBD1,NA,CASSMGRGTGNQPQHF,TGTGCCAGTAGTATGGGAAGAGGGACAGGCAATCAGCCCCAGCATTTT
TRBJ2-7,TRBV11-3,TRBD1,NA,CASSGRQGANYEQYF,TGTGCCAGCAGCGGGCGACAGGGGGCCAACTACGAGCAGTACTTC
TRBJ2-5,TRBV5-1,TRBD2,NA,CASSLGGTSQETQYF,TGCGCCAGCAGCCTTGGTGGGACTAGCCAAGAGACCCAGTACTTC
TRBJ2-2,TRBV18,NA,NA,CASSGGARTTGELFF,TGTGCCAGCTCCGGAGGAGCAAGGACGACCGGGGAGCTGTTTTTT
TRBJ2-7,TRBV7-8,NA,NA,CASSLAGAVNEQYF,TGTGCCAGCAGCTTAGCGGGAGCAGTAAACGAGCAGTACTTC
TRBJ1-5,TRBV6-1,NA,NA,CASMIGRQPQHF,TGTGCCAGCATGATCGGCCGTCAGCCCCAGCATTTT
TRBJ1-1,TRBV21-1,NA,NA,CASSKETGDTEAFF,TGTGCCAGCAGCAAGGAAACAGGGGACACTGAAGCTTTCTTT
TRBJ2-3,TRBV6-1,TRBD2,once,CASSEVGGRATDTQYF,TGTGCCAGCAGTGAAGTGGGCGGGAGGGCCACAGATACGCAGTATTTT
TRBJ1-5,TRBV19,NA,few,CASRMRVDSHHQPQHF,TGTGCCAGTAGGATGCGCGTAGACAGCCACCATCAGCCCCAGCATTTT
TRBJ1-3,TRBV19,NA,NA,CASSIPGAGGNTIYF,TGTGCCAGTAGTATTCCAGGGGCAGGCGGAAACACCATATATTTT
TRBJ1-1,TRBV7-2,NA,NA,CASSRGYTEAFF,TGTGCCAGCAGCCGAGGATACACTGAAGCTTTCTTT
TRBJ1-2,TRBV5-1,TRBD1,NA,CASSYTGGDYGYTF,TGCGCCAGCAGCTACACAGGGGGGGACTATGGCTACACCTTC
TRBJ1-5,TRBV19,NA,NA,CASSIQVNQPQHF,TGTGCCAGTAGTATCCAGGTCAATCAGCCCCAGCATTTT
TRBJ1-2,TRBV6-6,TRBD1,NA,CASSRDRGIDGYTF,TGTGCCAGCAGCCGCGACAGGGGAATTGATGGCTACACCTTC
TRBJ2-2,TRBV5-1,TRBD1,NA,CASSKDGTGAGELFF,TGCGCCAGCAGCAAAGACGGGACAGGGGCCGGGGAGCTGTTTTTT
TRBJ2-3,TRBV19,TRBD2,few,CASSILPTGTRLTDTQYF,TGTGCCAGTAGTATACTCCCAACCGGGACTAGGCTAACAGATACGCAGTATTTT
TRBJ2-1,TRBV11-2,NA,NA,CASSSGRGSYNEQFF,TGTGCCAGCAGTTCCGGCCGGGGGAGCTACAATGAGCAGTTCTTC
TRBJ2-7,TRBV18,NA,few,CASSPPSSVEQYF,TGTGCCAGCTCACCACCGTCCAGCGTTGAGCAGTACTTC
TRBJ2-1,TRBV10-2,NA,few,CASSGPNPSYNEQFF,TGCGCCAGCAGTGGGCCGAACCCCTCCTACAATGAGCAGTTCTTC
TRBJ2-1,TRBV2,NA,NA,CASSPVRGSYNEQFF,TGTGCCAGCAGTCCCGTCAGGGGCTCCTACAATGAGCAGTTCTTC
TRBJ2-2,TRBV5-1,NA,few,CASRETLGTGELFF,TGCGCCAGCAGGGAGACCCTCGGCACCGGGGAGCTGTTTTTT
TRBJ2-2,TRBV15,NA,NA,CATSRERPGELFF,TGTGCCACCAGCAGAGAGCGGCCCGGGGAGCTGTTTTTT
TRBJ2-7,TRBV5-1,TRBD2,NA,CASSREGYEQYF,TGCGCCAGCAGCCGGGAGGGCTACGAGCAGTACTTC
TRBJ2-1,TRBV4-1,NA,NA,CASSQDAQGYEQFF,TGCGCCAGCAGCCAAGATGCCCAGGGCTATGAGCAGTTCTTC
TRBJ1-2,TRBV18,NA,NA,CASSPSRAGPSNYGYTF,TGTGCCAGCTCACCATCTAGGGCAGGGCCGTCTAACTATGGCTACACCTTC
TRBJ1-1,TRBV4-2,NA,NA,CASAQGNWNTEAFF,TGTGCCAGCGCCCAGGGGAACTGGAACACTGAAGCTTTCTTT
TRBJ1-4,TRBV6-1,NA,NA,CASSEVLFKAEKLFF,TGTGCCAGCAGTGAGGTCCTCTTCAAGGCGGAAAAACTGTTTTTT
TRBJ2-5,TRBV28,NA,NA,CASSLIYTKETQYF,TGTGCCAGCAGTTTAATTTATACGAAAGAGACCCAGTACTTC
TRBJ2-1,TRBV12-5,TRBD2,once,CASGSRSGREDEQFF,TGTGCTAGTGGTTCCCGAAGCGGGAGAGAAGACGAGCAGTTCTTC
TRBJ1-4,TRBV29-1,NA,NA,CSVGVWEKLFF,TGCAGCGTTGGAGTCTGGGAAAAACTGTTTTTT
TRBJ2-1,TRBV18,TRBD2,NA,CASSPSPGLADNEQFF,TGTGCCAGCTCACCGTCACCGGGACTAGCGGACAATGAGCAGTTCTTC
TRBJ1-5,TRBV11-2,NA,NA,CASSLEGGSWQPQHF,TGTGCCAGCAGCTTAGAAGGAGGATCTTGGCAGCCCCAGCATTTT
TRBJ2-7,TRBV7-8,TRBD2,NA,CASSFSSRGLKTSGHSYEQYF,TGTGCCAGCAGCTTTTCAAGTCGTGGGCTCAAAACTAGCGGGCACTCCTACGAGCAGTACTTC
TRBJ2-1,TRBV15,TRBD2,NA,CATSRDRAGVSEQFF,TGTGCCACCAGCAGAGATAGGGCGGGAGTGAGTGAGCAGTTCTTC
TRBJ2-3,TRBV11-3,TRBD2,NA,CASTTSGTSKNPDTQYF,TGTGCCAGCACCACGTCAGGGACTAGCAAGAATCCAGATACGCAGTATTTT
TRBJ2-7,TRBV7-2,TRBD2,NA,CASSLDGLAGGEQYF,TGTGCCAGCAGCTTGGACGGACTAGCGGGAGGCGAGCAGTACTTC
TRBJ2-5,TRBV19,NA,NA,CASSATGRMQETQYF,TGTGCCAGTAGTGCCACGGGACGGATGCAAGAGACCCAGTACTTC
TRBJ2-7,TRBV5-1,TRBD2,NA,CASSLGTSGRPSSYEQYF,TGCGCCAGCAGCTTGGGGACTAGCGGGAGGCCCAGCTCCTACGAGCAGTACTTC
TRBJ2-3,TRBV13,TRBD2,NA,CASSSIRSGGSTDTQYF,TGTGCCAGCAGCTCTATACGTAGCGGGGGAAGCACAGATACGCAGTATTTT
TRBJ2-6,TRBV19,TRBD1,NA,CASRYAGQGSPGANVLTF,TGTGCCAGTAGATACGCAGGACAGGGGTCTCCTGGGGCCAACGTCCTGACTTTC
TRBJ2-5,TRBV28,TRBD1,NA,CASSIDRGGKTQYF,TGTGCCAGCAGCATTGACAGGGGTGGGAAGACCCAGTACTTC
TRBJ1-2,TRBV27,TRBD1,NA,CASSLGTGGNYGYTF,TGTGCCAGCAGTCTTGGGACAGGGGGTAACTATGGCTACACCTTC
TRBJ2-7,TRBV2,TRBD1,few,CASSLGQASPAQYF,TGTGCCAGCAGTCTAGGACAGGCCTCTCCCGCGCAGTACTTC